These 21 T cell receptor beta chains were sequenced from one sample in a study of identical twins. From the 5' RACE reads, TCRdb called clonotypes with MiXCR, one entry per CDR3 protein. Of about 340,000 distinct CDR3 sequences listed, roughly 9% are singletons. The sequencing sample was made of naive T cells sorted from blood. Source of these receptors: a woman in her 50s in good health.

Ten or more counts support this clonotype. This chain joins TRBV20-1 and TRBJ2-7; D may be TRBD1 (5 bases). V was cut by 2 bases and J by 2 bases, with 7 bases left in between. The CDR3 is made up of 12 amino acids. Germline V gene lookup returns CDR1 DFQATT and CDR2 SNEGSKA (reference sequence). Here the CDR3 DNA reads TGCAGTGCTAGATCAGGGCCCTACGAGCAGTACTTC. Protein product: CSARSGPYEQYF.

The chain couples TRBV5-1 to TRBJ2-1; 7 nucleotides align to TRBD1. The V gene's germline CDR1 is SGHRS and CDR2 YFSETQ. The V and J ends lost 0 bases and 4 bases, in that order; junction bases with no gene match: 4. The CDR3 consists of 15 residues. DNA of the CDR3: TGCGCCAGCAGCTTGGGGTGGACAGGATACAATGAGCAGTTCTTC. Translated: CASSLGWTGYNEQFF.

This clonotype came up many times. The J gene is TRBJ2-3, the V gene TRBV11-3, with a possible D match to TRBD1 (5 bases). The V end lost 7 bases, the J end lost 14 bases, and 22 bases lay between the germline ends. The length of the CDR3 is 13 residues. From germline, CDR1 is SGHNT and CDR2 YENEEA. The CDR3 DNA is TGTGCCAGCAACTTTCTCCCCAAAGACAGCCGGTATTTT. Encoded protein: CASNFLPKDSRYF.

J is TRBJ2-3 and V is TRBV3-1; D ambiguous. Germline CDR1 and CDR2: LGHDT and YNNKEL (reference sequence). The CDR3 has 14 amino acids. Trimming stripped 0 bases from V and 6 bases from J, with 10 bases between. The CDR3 DNA is TGTGCCAGCAGCCAAGATCTGGTCATGGATACGCAGTATTTT. Its protein product is CASSQDLVMDTQYF.

In this sample, this clonotype turned up many times. V usage is TRBV5-1 and J usage is TRBJ1-5; a possible D gene is TRBD1 (6 bases). V was clipped by 4 bases and J by 5 bases, with 10 bases between them. The CDR3 contains 13 residues. The V gene's germline CDR1 is SGHRS and CDR2 YFSETQ. The CDR3 spells CASSPRGDQPQHF. DNA for the CDR3: TGCGCCAGCAGCCCAAGGGGGGATCAGCCCCAGCATTTT.

This clonotype was detected a few times. The chain employs TRBV15 and TRBJ1-1; the D gene is possibly TRBD1 (6 bases). Germline assignment: CDR1 LNHNV and CDR2 YYDKDF (reference sequence). The V gene lost 0 bases and the J gene lost 0 bases, with 17 bases spanning the gap. There are 18 residues in the CDR3. The CDR3 loop reads CATSRDPGQLGLNTEAFF. As DNA, the CDR3 is TGTGCCACCAGCAGAGATCCCGGACAGCTGGGGCTGAACACTGAAGCTTTCTTT.

In the case of this clonotype: The germline gene is not matched at one end of the junction; a read error may be the cause. This chain uses TRBV7-7 with TRBJ2-3; 14 bases map to TRBD2. The CDR3 extends over 16 amino acids. Germline lookup yields CDR1 SSHAT and CDR2 FNYEAQ (reference sequence). The CDR3 sequence: CASSQTSGRATDTQYF. For the CDR3, the DNA is TGTGCTAGCAGCCAGACTAGCGGGAGGGCCACAGATACGCAGTATTTT.

The chain employs TRBV6-1 and TRBJ1-1; D ambiguous. Germline loops: CDR1 MNHNS, CDR2 SASEGT. This CDR3 comprises 16 residues. The V end lost 4 bases, the J end lost 0 bases, and 15 bases lay between the germline ends. Written as DNA, the CDR3 is TGTGCCAGCAGTGGAGAGCCCCAGGACTTGAACACTGAAGCTTTCTTT. Its translation: CASSGEPQDLNTEAFF.

This clonotype came up many times. The rearrangement joins TRBV29-1 to TRBJ2-2, with unresolved D. The CDR3 contains 11 residues. The V gene lost 3 bases and the J gene lost 6 bases, with 5 bases spanning the gap. CDR1 SQVTM and CDR2 ANQGSEA come from the germline V gene. In DNA form, the CDR3 reads TGCAGCGTTGAGGGATCCGGGGAGCTGTTTTTT. Residues: CSVEGSGELFF.

This clonotype was picked up a small number of times. V and J are TRBV7-6 and TRBJ2-3; a possible D gene is TRBD2 (5 bases). The ends were cut back, 2 bases at V and 0 bases at J, with 18 bases in the middle. CDR1 SGHVS and CDR2 FNYEAQ come from the germline V gene. The CDR3 loop spans 18 amino acids. This CDR3 reads CASSLKRPGWTSTDTQYF. CDR3 in DNA: TGTGCCAGCAGCTTAAAACGCCCTGGGTGGACTAGCACAGATACGCAGTATTTT.

This clonotype was detected many times. The chain employs TRBV15 and TRBJ1-2; no firm D call. The CDR3 covers 13 residues. The V end was cut by 1 base, the J end by 8 bases, with 11 bases between. Germline CDR1 is LNHNV and CDR2 is YYDKDF (reference sequence). The CDR3 DNA follows: TGTGCCACCAGCAGAGGAGCAGGAGAGGGCTACACCTTC. It translates to CATSRGAGEGYTF.

This clonotype was counted only a few times. The chain employs TRBV30 and TRBJ1-6, with 8 bases matching TRBD1. V lost 5 bases, J lost 9 bases, and 3 bases stayed unmatched. Germline V CDR1 and CDR2: GTSNPN, SVGIG (reference sequence). This CDR3 has 12 amino acids. CDR3 in DNA: TGTGCCTGGTCAGGGGGCATTTCACCCCTCCACTTT. Its translation: CAWSGGISPLHF.

Notes on this clonotype: At one end the junction does not follow the germline gene, possibly because of a read error. This chain joins TRBV11-2 and TRBJ2-1; the D is unclear. The CDR3 spans 15 residues. The germline V gene has CDR1 SGHAT and CDR2 FQNNGV. CDR3 protein: CTSSFSTQSGGEQFF. The CDR3 bases are TGTACCAGCAGCTTCTCGACCCAGTCAGGTGGTGAGCAGTTCTTC. Variable domain in full (rest from reference TRBV11-2 and TRBJ2-1): EAGVAQSPRYKIIEKRQSVAFWCNPISGHATLYWYQQILGQGPKLLIQFQNNGVVDDSQLPKDRFSAERLKGVDSTLKIQPAKLEDSAVYLCTSSFSTQSGGEQFFGPGTRLTVL.

This clonotype was counted many times. The chain joins TRBV24-1 to TRBJ2-1; D is perhaps TRBD1 or TRBD2 (5 bases each). CDR1 is KGHDR, CDR2 SFDVKD, per germline. The CDR3 is 15 amino acids. The V end lost 4 bases, the J end lost 8 bases, and 17 bases lay between the germline ends. The CDR3 DNA is TGTGCCACCAGTGAACTAGGGCAGGGTAAGGATGAGCAGTTCTTC. It codes for CATSELGQGKDEQFF.

This clonotype was picked up a small number of times. The V call is TRBV29-1, the J call TRBJ1-1; D gene unclear. CDR1 is SQVTM and CDR2 is ANQGSEA in the germline V gene. Trimming took 6 bases from V and 0 from J, leaving 14 bases between them. The CDR3 loop spans 14 amino acids. The CDR3 bases are TGCAGCGTCTCCCGGGGTGGGATGAACACTGAAGCTTTCTTT. Translating gives CSVSRGGMNTEAFF.

This clonotype was counted a few times. The chain couples TRBV5-6 to TRBJ2-2; 7 bases fit TRBD2. The germline CDR1 and CDR2 sequences are SGHDT and YYEEEE. Trimming removed 1 base from V and 6 bases from J; junction bases left unmatched: 9. The CDR3 contains 16 residues. CDR3 region: CASSLKAGLRAGELFF. The CDR3 DNA reads TGTGCCAGCAGCTTGAAAGCGGGATTAAGGGCCGGGGAGCTGTTTTTT.

This clonotype occurred a few times. Here the CDR3 DNA reads TGTGCCAGCACGGTGCTCAACTCTGGGGCCAACGTCCTGACTTTC. Its translation: CASTVLNSGANVLTF. V and J are TRBV11-3 and TRBJ2-6; D call uncertain. The germline CDR1 and CDR2 sequences are SGHNT and YENEEA. CDR3 size: 15 residues. V gave up 7 bases and J gave up 0 bases, with 10 bases separating them.

The gene calls are TRBV5-1 and TRBJ2-6; 7 positions match TRBD1. This CDR3 is built from 16 residues. CDR1 and CDR2 from the germline V gene are SGHRS and YFSETQ. Trimming took 0 bases from V and 7 from J; bases not matched to a gene: 7. The CDR3 sequence: CASSLGATGFANVLTF. The CDR3 DNA is TGCGCCAGCAGCTTGGGGGCGACAGGGTTTGCCAACGTCCTGACTTTC.

The gene calls are TRBV5-6 and TRBJ2-7, with no clear D. Trimming took 2 bases from V and 0 from J, leaving 6 bases between them. This CDR3 region has 13 residues. From germline, CDR1 is SGHDT and CDR2 YYEEEE. CDR3 DNA: TGTGCCAGCAGCTTAATGGTCTCCTACGAGCAGTACTTC. It yields the protein CASSLMVSYEQYF.

This clonotype turned up a few times. This sequence joins TRBV28 and TRBJ1-5; unclear D gene. Germline V gives CDR1 MDHEN, CDR2 SYDVKM. Trimming left V 11 bases short and J 9 bases short, with 8 bases between. The CDR3 runs to 9 residues. The CDR3, as DNA: TGTGCCGTTAACGTGCCCCAGCATTTT. It specifies CAVNVPQHF.

This sequence joins TRBV4-2 and TRBJ2-4; no clear D gene. Trimming pared 2 bases from V and 13 bases from J, leaving 15 bases between. CDR1 is LGHNA and CDR2 is YNFKEQ in the germline V gene. CDR3 length: 13 residues. The CDR3 bases are TGTGCCAGCAGCCAACTGGACCGAGGTGCCCAGTACTTC. Translating it yields CASSQLDRGAQYF.